This T cell receptor (beta chain) was retrieved from a study of tumor and adjacent non-tumor tissue in lung cancer. Overall study context: Samples averaged around 4 million productive TCRbeta reads each. Study-wide points: Tumor tissue had significantly higher TCR diversity than normal lung.

A modified ARM-PCR protocol with three rounds of nested PCR amplified TCRbeta. TCRdb fed the multiplex PCR reads into MiXCR, producing one record per CDR3 protein. The table records about 78,000 distinct CDR3 sequences, roughly 80% of them present only once. Notes on this clonotype: Its matching antigen is unknown.

The template was RNA from unsorted bulk tissue. Germline CDR1 and CDR2: DFQATT and SNEGSKA (reference sequence). Unmatched junction bases numbered 9, after V lost 6 bases and J lost 3 bases. This CDR3 comprises 17 residues. This sequence was found in a woman between 50 and 59 years old with non-small cell lung cancer. V and J are TRBV20-1 and TRBJ2-2; 14 positions agree with TRBD2. Sample: lung tumor tissue. CDR3 region: CSASGLAGDRDTGELFF. For the CDR3, the DNA is TGCAGTGCATCGGGACTAGCGGGAGATCGGGACACCGGGGAGCTGTTTTTT.